This T cell receptor (beta chain) comes out of a study of graft-versus-host responses after intestinal transplantation. Study at large: Anti-thymocyte globulin induction, then tacrolimus and steroids for about three years, went to all recipients. General observations from the study: Recipient marrow contained GvH clones, some of which appeared first in ileum or blood.

This clone has a single count. The antigen is unknown. Profiled with immunoSEQ multiplex PCR; TCRdb holds only in-frame clones, not every one. The sample yields nearly 100,000 clones, roughly 90% seen once. This CDR3 is 13 amino acids long. This TCR was sampled from a human patient who received an intestinal transplant, so some T cells may come from the graft donor. The input for sequencing was PBMCs, taken around 450 days after intestinal transplant. This chain uses TRBV21-1 with TRBJ1-5. TRBV21-1 is termed a pseudogene. The CDR3 region has the DNA TGTGCCAGCCCCCCACCTAGCAATCAGCCCCAGCATTTT. It encodes CASPPPSNQPQHF.